What follows are 28 T cell receptor beta chains derived from one specimen sequenced in a study of cytomegalovirus exposure and HLA in healthy donors. This PCR relied on a set of 60 Vbeta primers and 13 Jbeta primers. The method was immunoSEQ multiplex PCR; TCRdb's version includes in-frame clones alone and lacks a portion of them. The sample gives 55,000 to 70,000 clones, 77% of which show up once; approximately 4.7% is in the top ten. Sequencing was done on a sample of PBMCs. The receptors were sampled from a male donor in good health and CMV-seropositive.

The chain joins TRBV7-2 to TRBJ1-1; 9 bases match TRBD1. Germline CDR1 is SGHTA and CDR2 is FQGNSA. This CDR3 region has 15 residues. With 1 base clipped from V and 6 bases from J, the junction kept 6 bases outside the gene matches. The CDR3 is CASSLVGQGRSEAFF. The CDR3 DNA is TGTGCCAGCAGCTTAGTAGGACAGGGGCGGTCTGAAGCTTTCTTT.

This chain links TRBV6-5 with TRBJ1-1; D possibly corresponds to TRBD1 (6 bases). Looked up from germline, CDR1 is MNHEY and CDR2 is SVGAGI. The CDR3 has 14 residues. Trimming left V 6 bases short and J 5 bases short, with 16 bases between. As DNA, the CDR3 is TGTGCCAGCAGAAACGGGGGGGCTCGGACTGAAGCTTTCTTT. Its translation is CASRNGGARTEAFF.

The chain combines TRBV7-2 with TRBJ2-3; D not resolved. CDR1 is SGHTA, CDR2 FQGNSA, per germline. CDR3 length: 12 amino acids. Trimming shortened V by 3 bases and J by 6 bases, and 7 bases separated the two germline ends. The DNA for the CDR3 is TGTGCCAGCAGCTTTTCCAGGGATACGCAGTATTTT. Protein: CASSFSRDTQYF. The whole variable domain, filled in from reference TRBV7-2 and TRBJ2-3, reads GAGVSQSPSNKVTEKGKDVELRCDPISGHTALYWYRQSLGQGLEFLIYFQGNSAPDKSGLPSDRFSAERTGGSVSTLTIQRTQQEDSAVYLCASSFSRDTQYFGPGTRLTVL.

The chain combines TRBV4-1 with TRBJ2-5, with D perhaps TRBD1 (5 bases). The CDR3 length is 16 residues. The V end lost 1 base, the J end lost 5 bases, and 17 bases lay between the germline ends. CDR1 and CDR2 from the germline V gene are MGHRA and YSYEKL. In nucleotides, the CDR3 is TGCGCCAGCAGCCAAGCTCTGATCCAGGGATTTGAGACCCAGTACTTC. Translating it yields CASSQALIQGFETQYF.

The chain joins TRBV28 to TRBJ1-5; 8 positions agree with TRBD1. The CDR3 loop spans 13 amino acids. V shed 9 bases, J shed 6 bases, and the junction held 7 bases outside the gene matches. Germline V gene data show CDR1 as MDHEN and CDR2 as SYDVKM. CDR3 nucleotides: TGTGCCAGTCAAACAGGGGGTAGTCAGCCCCAGCATTTT. It codes for CASQTGGSQPQHF.

This sequence joins TRBV7-2 and TRBJ2-3; 14 bases map to TRBD2. Trimming at V came to 5 bases and at J to 4 bases, leaving 5 bases not matched to a gene. The CDR3 has 16 amino acids. Germline CDR1 SGHTA, CDR2 FQGNSA. CDR3 in amino acids: CASSETSGGASDTQYF. CDR3 sequence (DNA): TGTGCCAGCAGCGAGACTAGCGGGGGGGCATCAGATACGCAGTATTTT.

Points on this clone: Mismatch with germline at one junction end may stem from a read error. This chain joins TRBV7-3 and TRBJ2-7, with 9 bases matching TRBD2. Looked up from germline, CDR1 is SGHTA and CDR2 is FQGTGA. The CDR3 sequence is 16 residues long. CDR3 residues: CASSPRPGTSSHEQYF. CDR3 sequence (DNA): TGTGCCAGCAGCCCTAGACCCGGGACTAGCTCCCACGAGCAGTACTTC.

V usage is TRBV19 and J usage is TRBJ1-1, with TRBD1 as a possible D gene (6 bases). This CDR3 is built from 13 residues. CDR1 is LNHDA, CDR2 SQIVND, per germline (reference sequence). Trimming removed 7 bases from V and 1 base from J, with 10 bases in between. CDR3 in amino acids: CASTDRTNTEAFF. The CDR3 region has the DNA TGTGCCAGTACGGACAGAACGAACACTGAAGCTTTCTTT.

This clone has just a few counts. The chain couples TRBV4-1 to TRBJ1-1; D is unresolved. The germline gives CDR1 MGHRA, CDR2 YSYEKL. The CDR3 totals 15 residues. V was clipped by 1 base and J by 5 bases, with 14 bases between them. CDR3 nucleotides: TGCGCCAGCAGCCAAGGGGTCCGGGAGGGAACTGAAGCTTTCTTT. Its translation is CASSQGVREGTEAFF.

CDR3 sequence: CATSRGPTGIGRGVYGYTF. Here the CDR3 DNA reads TGTGCCACCAGCAGGGGACCGACAGGGATCGGTCGTGGGGTCTATGGCTACACCTTC. The rearrangement joins TRBV15 to TRBJ1-2; 7 bases are a match to TRBD1. The CDR3 totals 19 residues. Germline V gene data show CDR1 as LNHNV and CDR2 as YYDKDF (reference sequence). V lost 3 bases and J lost 4; bases outside the gene matches: 20.

The chain uses TRBV19 and TRBJ1-1; unclear D gene. The CDR3 consists of 14 residues. Germline CDR1 is LNHDA and CDR2 is SQIVND (reference sequence). V lost 3 bases and J 4 bases, leaving 12 bases between the germline ends. The CDR3: CASSIYQEGTEAFF. CDR3 in DNA: TGTGCCAGTAGTATTTATCAGGAAGGCACTGAAGCTTTCTTT.

The chain has TRBV4-2 and TRBJ1-1; TRBD1 is a possible D gene (5 bases). V shed 0 bases and J shed 12 bases, with 11 bases lying between them. The CDR3 loop spans 12 amino acids. Germline V CDR1 and CDR2: LGHNA, YNFKEQ. The DNA of the CDR3 is TGTGCCAGCAGCCAAGAGGGGCGCAGGACTTTCTTT. Protein sequence: CASSQEGRRTFF.

The chain joins TRBV2 to TRBJ2-3, with TRBD2 identical over 11 bases. J was trimmed by 7 bases and V by 6 bases; bases with no gene match: 6. The CDR3 has 14 amino acids. Germline V gene data show CDR1 as SNHLY and CDR2 as FYNNEI. CDR3 sequence (DNA): TGTGCCAGCAGCGTAGGGACTAGCGGATATACGCAGTATTTT. This sequence encodes CASSVGTSGYTQYF.

The chain joins TRBV6-5 to TRBJ2-1, with D maybe TRBD1 (6 bases). Looked up from germline, CDR1 is MNHEY and CDR2 is SVGAGI. V was shortened by 4 bases and J by 6 bases, with 13 bases between the two germline ends. This CDR3 is built from 14 residues. The CDR3 sequence: CASSSGVSGNEQFF. The CDR3 region has the DNA TGTGCCAGCAGTTCAGGGGTCTCGGGCAATGAGCAGTTCTTC.

This sequence joins TRBV27 and TRBJ2-1, with TRBD2 matching over 9 bases. The CDR3 runs 14 residues. J was trimmed by 9 bases and V by 3 bases; bases with no gene match: 6. Germline-derived CDR1 and CDR2 are MNHEY and SMNVEV (reference sequence). CDR3 loop: CASSFGGGAGEQFF. The CDR3 DNA follows: TGTGCCAGCAGTTTCGGCGGGGGGGCCGGTGAGCAGTTCTTC.

The chain joins TRBV7-3 to TRBJ2-1, with TRBD2 matching 11 bases. J lost 6 bases, V lost 4 bases, and 8 bases had no gene match. Germline CDR1 and CDR2: SGHTA and FQGTGA. This CDR3 has 16 amino acids. CDR3 in amino acids: CASSSTTSGGPNEQFF. CDR3 in DNA: TGTGCCAGCAGCTCAACAACTAGCGGGGGTCCCAATGAGCAGTTCTTC.

V gene TRBV29-1 combines with J gene TRBJ1-5, with D possibly being TRBD1 (5 bases). V was cut by 5 bases and J by 0 bases, with 14 bases left in between. CDR1 and CDR2 from the germline V gene are SQVTM and ANQGSEA. The CDR3 is 15 residues long. CDR3 protein: CSVPSPQDSNQPQHF. The CDR3 DNA reads as TGCAGCGTTCCCTCTCCACAGGATAGCAATCAGCCCCAGCATTTT.

The chain joins TRBV6-6 to TRBJ1-1; TRBD1 matches 7 bases. The germline V gene has CDR1 MNHNY and CDR2 SVGAGI (reference sequence). Germline trimming cut 6 bases from V and 1 base from J; bases unmatched to any gene: 8. The CDR3 extends over 15 amino acids. The DNA of the CDR3 is TGTGCCAGCAGCCCACAGGGGCGCTGGAACACTGAAGCTTTCTTT. It translates to CASSPQGRWNTEAFF.

CDR3 region: CASSQRQGAGEAFF. In DNA, the CDR3 is TGCGCCAGCAGCCAACGACAGGGCGCGGGTGAAGCTTTCTTT. J is TRBJ1-1 and V is TRBV4-1; TRBD1 matches at 7 bases. The CDR3 has 14 amino acids. V shed 2 bases and J 7 bases; nucleotides not matched to a gene: 7. Germline V gene data show CDR1 as MGHRA and CDR2 as YSYEKL.

The CDR3 DNA reads TGTGCCAGCAGTTACTCTGGGGCGCCTACCGGGGAGCTGTTTTTT. As protein: CASSYSGAPTGELFF. The chain is built from TRBV6-5 and TRBJ2-2, with D possibly TRBD1 on 5 matching bases. The CDR3 totals 15 residues. CDR1 and CDR2 (germline): MNHEY, SVGAGI. V gave up 0 bases and J gave up 5 bases, with 10 bases separating them.

The chain couples TRBV27 to TRBJ1-2; perhaps TRBD1 as D (5 bases). CDR3 length: 12 residues. Deletions cut 8 bases from V and 8 bases from J, with 15 bases between. The germline V gene has CDR1 MNHEY and CDR2 SMNVEV (reference sequence). This CDR3 reads CASGREVEGYTF. CDR3 nucleotide sequence: TGTGCCAGCGGCAGGGAGGTGGAAGGCTACACCTTC.

This clone is medium-sized within its sample. The rearrangement joins TRBV19 to TRBJ1-5, with D hard to call. The CDR3 is 18 amino acids. V was trimmed by 0 bases and J by 2 bases, leaving 17 bases between them. Germline loops: CDR1 LNHDA, CDR2 SQIVND (reference sequence). Written as DNA, the CDR3 is TGTGCCAGTAGTATAGATCTAGTCGGACTCCAGGGCAATCAGCCCCAGCATTTT. It codes for CASSIDLVGLQGNQPQHF.

The chain recombines TRBV10-3 with TRBJ2-5; TRBD1 matches at 9 bases. Germline V lookup: CDR1 ENHRY, CDR2 SYGVKD. The CDR3 sequence is 18 residues long. Losses at the gene ends were 4 bases for V and 4 bases for J; bases not matched to a gene: 16. DNA of the CDR3: TGTGCCATCAGTGGAGAGGAAGGTGACAGGGGGATAGGAGAGACCCAGTACTTC. Amino acids: CAISGEEGDRGIGETQYF.

The J gene is TRBJ1-1, the V gene TRBV14; no reliable D call. The CDR3 runs to 16 residues. Germline values: CDR1 SGHDN, CDR2 FVKESK. Trimming took off 4 bases at V and 0 bases at J, with 15 bases between the two ends. The CDR3 spells CASSPLGGVMNTEAFF. In DNA form, the CDR3 reads TGTGCCAGCAGCCCCCTCGGCGGGGTCATGAACACTGAAGCTTTCTTT. Complete variable domain (other parts from reference TRBV14 and TRBJ1-1): EAGVTQFPSHSVIEKGQTVTLRCDPISGHDNLYWYRRVMGKEIKFLLHFVKESKQDESGMPNNRFLAERTGGTYSTLKVQPAELEDSGVYFCASSPLGGVMNTEAFFGQGTRLTVV.

V and J are TRBV9 and TRBJ1-1, with unresolved D. This CDR3 region has 15 residues. Per the germline V gene, CDR1 is SGDLS and CDR2 is YYNGEE. Trimming took 0 bases from V and 3 from J, leaving 12 bases between them. CDR3 sequence reads: CASSVADAQDTEAFF. The DNA of the CDR3 is TGTGCCAGCAGCGTAGCCGATGCGCAGGACACTGAAGCTTTCTTT.

The J gene is TRBJ1-5, the V gene TRBV18; 7 nucleotides align to TRBD1. Germline V CDR1 and CDR2: KGHSH, LQKENI. Trimming removed 0 bases from V and 13 bases from J; junction bases left unmatched: 9. CDR3 length: 14 amino acids. CDR3 loop: CASSPPEVGTVQHF. In nucleotides, the CDR3 is TGTGCCAGCTCACCACCGGAGGTTGGGACAGTACAGCATTTT.

This clone was recorded only once. The chain employs TRBV6-5 and TRBJ1-4; D remains unclear. CDR3 length equals 13 residues. Germline V CDR1 and CDR2: MNHEY, SVGAGI. Trimming took off 6 bases at V and 8 bases at J, with 13 bases between the two ends. The CDR3 protein is CASRGGPSEKLFF. The DNA for the CDR3 is TGTGCCAGCAGGGGAGGGCCCTCGGAAAAACTGTTTTTT.

The chain uses TRBV6-1 and TRBJ1-6; weak D call: TRBD1 (6 bases). V lost 0 bases to trimming and J lost 6 bases, with 9 bases between them. Per germline, CDR1 MNHNS and CDR2 SASEGT. This CDR3 region has 15 residues. CDR3 sequence: CASSEADSLNSPLHF. The CDR3 DNA sequence: TGTGCCAGCAGTGAAGCGGACAGTCTTAATTCACCCCTCCACTTT.